The clone carrying this TCR beta chain was seen many times. Its antigen is currently unknown. These data originate in a study of T cell repertoires in cytomegalovirus infection. Study at large: Based on public TCR beta signatures, there were indications of CMV infection and of a matching HLA type. Findings and caveats of the study: The ex vivo response showed dominance by HLA-C-restricted CMV-specific TCR beta clonotypes. Totalled public TCR beta family frequency picked out people who carried CMV plus the relevant HLA.

MiXCR, applied by TCRdb to the reads, yields one record per CDR3 protein. This table holds about 300,000 distinct CDR3 sequences, around 10% found once. The CDR3 runs to 15 residues. Germline-derived CDR1 and CDR2 are SGHNT and YYREEE (reference sequence). Trimming pared 0 bases from V and 3 bases from J, leaving 12 bases between. Material for sequencing was PBMCs. The rearrangement links TRBV5-4 to TRBJ1-1; D is perhaps TRBD1 (6 bases). The receptor was derived from a human donor in good health (CMV status not recorded). Some clones in this sample may be carry-over from other donors' samples. The CDR3 here is CASSLVRGADTEAFF. For the CDR3, the DNA is TGTGCCAGCAGCTTGGTACGGGGGGCTGACACTGAAGCTTTCTTT.